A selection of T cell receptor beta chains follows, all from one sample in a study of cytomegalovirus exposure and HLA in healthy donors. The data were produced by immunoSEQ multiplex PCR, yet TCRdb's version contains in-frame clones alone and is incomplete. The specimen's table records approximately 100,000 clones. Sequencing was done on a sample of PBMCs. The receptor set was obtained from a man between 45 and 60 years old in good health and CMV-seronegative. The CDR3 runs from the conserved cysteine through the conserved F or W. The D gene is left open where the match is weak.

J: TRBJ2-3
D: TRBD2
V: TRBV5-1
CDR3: CASSLGLAGGPNTQYF
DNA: TGCGCCAGCAGCTTGGGACTAGCGGGAGGGCCGAATACGCAGTATTTT

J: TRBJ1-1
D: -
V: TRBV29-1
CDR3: CSVLQGIDTEAFF
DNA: TGCAGCGTTCTACAGGGAATTGACACTGAAGCTTTCTTT

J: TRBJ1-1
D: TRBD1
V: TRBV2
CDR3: CASSDSRDRVAEAFF
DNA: TGTGCCAGCAGTGACTCACGGGACAGGGTGGCGGAAGCTTTCTTT

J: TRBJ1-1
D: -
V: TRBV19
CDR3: CASIARTWAGGDGTEAFF
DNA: TGTGCCAGTATTGCACGAACATGGGCGGGGGGCGACGGCACTGAAGCTTTCTTT

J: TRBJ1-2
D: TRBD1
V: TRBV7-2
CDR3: CASSFSWDSGGEGYTF
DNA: TGTGCCAGCAGCTTTAGCTGGGACAGCGGGGGTGAGGGCTACACCTTC

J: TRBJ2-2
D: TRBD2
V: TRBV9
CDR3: CASSVSGGLGTGELFF
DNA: TGTGCCAGCAGCGTTAGCGGGGGCCTGGGTACCGGGGAGCTGTTTTTT

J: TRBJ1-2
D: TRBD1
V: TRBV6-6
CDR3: CASRPDRNYGYTF
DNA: TGTGCCAGCAGGCCGGACAGGAACTATGGCTACACCTTC

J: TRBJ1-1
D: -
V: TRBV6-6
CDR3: CASSYSRVEGNTEAFF
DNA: TGTGCCAGCAGTTACTCGAGAGTAGAGGGGAACACTGAAGCTTTCTTT

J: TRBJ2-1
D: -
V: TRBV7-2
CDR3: CASSTPGGEQFF
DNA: TGTGCCAGCAGCACCCCAGGAGGTGAGCAGTTCTTC

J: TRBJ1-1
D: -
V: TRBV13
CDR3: CASSLIAGGVYPEAFF
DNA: TGTGCCAGCAGCTTAATCGCGGGGGGCGTCTACCCTGAAGCTTTCTTT

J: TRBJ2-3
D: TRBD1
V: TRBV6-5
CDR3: CASSWDRGTDTQYF
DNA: TGTGCCAGCAGTTGGGACAGGGGCACAGATACGCAGTATTTT

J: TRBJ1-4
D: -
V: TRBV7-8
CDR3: CASSLEGPGGEKLFF
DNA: TGTGCCAGCAGCTTAGAAGGACCCGGGGGTGAAAAACTGTTTTTT

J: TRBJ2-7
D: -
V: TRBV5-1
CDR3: CASRGQVVGEQYF
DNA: TGCGCCAGCCGAGGGCAGGTTGTTGGCGAGCAGTACTTC